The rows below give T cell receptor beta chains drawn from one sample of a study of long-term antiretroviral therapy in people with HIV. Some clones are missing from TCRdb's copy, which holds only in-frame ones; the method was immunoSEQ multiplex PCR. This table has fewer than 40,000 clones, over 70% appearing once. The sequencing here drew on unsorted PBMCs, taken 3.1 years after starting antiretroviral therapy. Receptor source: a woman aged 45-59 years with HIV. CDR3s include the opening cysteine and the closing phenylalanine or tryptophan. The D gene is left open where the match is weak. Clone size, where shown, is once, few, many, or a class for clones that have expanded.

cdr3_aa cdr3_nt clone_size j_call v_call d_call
CASSSTGRTDTQYF TGTGCCAGCAGCTCGACAGGGCGGACAGATACGCAGTATTTT . TRBJ2-3 TRBV7-3 TRBD1
CASSPMGQLNTEAFF TGTGCCAGCAGCCCCATGGGGCAGTTGAACACTGAAGCTTTCTTT . TRBJ1-1 TRBV7-9 .
CASSPTPDRWGEKLFF TGTGCCAGCTCACCCACTCCCGACAGGTGGGGTGAAAAACTGTTTTTT . TRBJ1-4 TRBV18 .
CASSLSRGPSGSSYEQYF TGCGCCAGCAGCTTGAGCCGGGGCCCAAGCGGGAGCTCCTACGAGCAGTACTTC . TRBJ2-7 TRBV5-1 TRBD2
CASGKGLAVHNEQFF TGTGCCAGCGGAAAGGGACTAGCCGTCCACAATGAGCAGTTCTTC . TRBJ2-1 TRBV12-1 .
CASSLAAGHTEQFF TGTGCCAGCAGCTTAGCCGCGGGCCATACCGAGCAGTTCTTC . TRBJ2-1 TRBV7-9 .
CASSLTYNSPLHF TGTGCCAGCAGCCTAACCTATAATTCACCCCTCCACTTT . TRBJ1-6 TRBV7-3 .
CASSNSGSGELFF TGTGCCAGCAGCAACTCAGGGTCCGGGGAGCTGTTTTTT . TRBJ2-2 TRBV7-9 .
CASSYGRANYGYTF TGTGCCAGCAGTTACGGCAGAGCCAACTATGGCTACACCTTC . TRBJ1-2 TRBV6-5 .
CASSVGNSYNEQFF TGTGCCAGCAGCGTGGGGAACTCCTACAATGAGCAGTTCTTC few TRBJ2-1 TRBV9 .
CASSGGNTQYF TGTGCCAGCAGCGGTGGGAATACGCAGTATTTT . TRBJ2-3 TRBV21-1 .
CASSILPGTGTEAFF TGTGCCAGTAGTATTTTGCCCGGGACAGGCACTGAAGCTTTCTTT . TRBJ1-1 TRBV19 TRBD1
CASSTTGVPIETQYF TGCGCCAGCAGCACCACAGGGGTCCCTATCGAGACCCAGTACTTC . TRBJ2-5 TRBV5-1 TRBD1
CASSFRKSSSYNSPLHF TGTGCCAGCAGCTTTCGGAAATCTAGCTCCTATAATTCACCCCTCCACTTT . TRBJ1-6 TRBV5-6 .
CATHRDHNEKLFF TGTGCCACCCACAGGGATCATAATGAAAAACTGTTTTTT medium-sized TRBJ1-4 TRBV2 .
CASSLMGQGFTEAFF TGTGCCAGCAGCTTAATGGGACAGGGGTTCACTGAAGCTTTCTTT . TRBJ1-1 TRBV7-3 TRBD1
CASSLGIGSQETQYF TGTGCCAGCAGCCTGGGTATAGGCTCCCAAGAGACCCAGTACTTC . TRBJ2-5 TRBV7-3 .
CSVREGFNSPLHF TGCAGCGTCCGAGAGGGATTTAATTCACCCCTCCACTTT . TRBJ1-6 TRBV29-1 .
CASSRKTGVGNQPQHF TGTGCCAGCAGCCGAAAGACAGGTGTAGGCAATCAGCCCCAGCATTTT . TRBJ1-5 TRBV28 .
CASQGNTGELFF TGCGCCAGTCAGGGAAACACCGGGGAGCTGTTTTTT few TRBJ2-2 TRBV10-1 .
CASSFGGRNTEAFF TGTGCCAGCAGCTTCGGGGGCCGGAACACTGAAGCTTTCTTT . TRBJ1-1 TRBV5-8 .
CASSLATAGGKETQYF TGCGCCAGCAGCTTGGCAACAGCGGGGGGGAAAGAGACCCAGTACTTC . TRBJ2-5 TRBV5-1 TRBD2
CASSLGLWGNGQETQYF TGTGCCAGCAGCTTAGGATTGTGGGGAAATGGCCAAGAGACCCAGTACTTC . TRBJ2-5 TRBV7-9 .
CASSQGLAGYNEQFF TGTGCCAGCAGCCAGGGACTAGCGGGGTACAATGAGCAGTTCTTC . TRBJ2-1 TRBV7-2 TRBD2
CASSFRDRAFNQPQHF TGTGCCAGCAGCTTTCGGGACAGAGCCTTCAATCAGCCCCAGCATTTT . TRBJ1-5 TRBV5-4 TRBD1
CASSFRGGLNEQFF TGTGCCAGCAGTTTCCGGGGGGGCCTGAATGAGCAGTTCTTC . TRBJ2-1 TRBV27 TRBD2
CASIRDRVNYGYTF TGTGCCAGCATTCGGGACAGGGTTAACTATGGCTACACCTTC few TRBJ1-2 TRBV2 TRBD1
CATAKTGGNTIYF TGTGCCACCGCCAAGACAGGCGGAAACACCATATATTTT . TRBJ1-3 TRBV25-1 .
CASRLGGPRETQYF TGTGCCAGCCGGTTAGGGGGGCCCCGAGAGACCCAGTACTTC . TRBJ2-5 TRBV6-5 .
CASSFATSGGDTQYF TGTGCCAGCAGCTTCGCGACTAGCGGGGGAGATACGCAGTATTTT . TRBJ2-3 TRBV7-2 TRBD2
CASPGLVDPRGYTF TGTGCCAGTCCCGGCCTGGTTGATCCTAGGGGCTACACCTTC . TRBJ1-2 TRBV5-4 .
CASSPYRVVTDTQYF TGTGCCAGCAGCCCTTACAGGGTCGTCACAGATACGCAGTATTTT . TRBJ2-3 TRBV6-5 .
CASSQWGGANSPLHF TGCGCCAGCAGTCAATGGGGGGGCGCCAATTCACCCCTCCACTTT . TRBJ1-6 TRBV4-1 .
CASSFSGGAYEQYF TGTGCCAGCAGCTTTAGCGGGGGGGCCTACGAGCAGTACTTC . TRBJ2-7 TRBV7-2 TRBD2
CASKSSPRGPTEAFF TGTGCCAGCAAATCAAGTCCCCGGGGGCCCACTGAAGCTTTCTTT . TRBJ1-1 TRBV27 .
CASSYSEGGTEAFF TGTGCCAGCAGTTACTCTGAAGGGGGCACTGAAGCTTTCTTT . TRBJ1-1 TRBV6-5 .
CASSDPPPGNTEAFF TGTGCCAGCAGTGACCCGCCTCCAGGGAACACTGAAGCTTTCTTT . TRBJ1-1 TRBV6-6 .
CASSERGTGNYEQFF TGTGCCAGCAGTGAAAGGGGGACAGGGAATTATGAGCAGTTCTTC once TRBJ2-1 TRBV6-1 TRBD1
CASSIDGDYGYTF TGTGCCAGCAGCATAGACGGGGACTATGGCTACACCTTC . TRBJ1-2 TRBV5-6 .
CASSELAAKNTEAFF TGTGCCAGCAGTGAATTGGCAGCCAAGAACACTGAAGCTTTCTTT . TRBJ1-1 TRBV6-1 .
CASSLTSGGTTYNEQFF TGTGCCAGCAGCCTGACTAGCGGGGGGACTACTTACAATGAGCAGTTCTTC . TRBJ2-1 TRBV4-2 TRBD2
CASSLGQSNTGELFF TGCGCCAGCAGCTTGGGACAGTCGAACACCGGGGAGCTGTTTTTT . TRBJ2-2 TRBV5-1 .
CASSAIQVTRYGYTF TGTGCCAGTAGTGCAATTCAGGTTACGAGATATGGCTACACCTTC once TRBJ1-2 TRBV19 .
CSVEDVGSEAFF TGCAGCGTTGAAGATGTGGGCTCAGAAGCTTTCTTT . TRBJ1-1 TRBV29-1 .
CASSYSRGVDEQFF TGTGCCAGCAGTTACTCCCGGGGGGTCGATGAGCAGTTCTTC . TRBJ2-1 TRBV6-5 TRBD2
CASSLRLEETQYF TGTGCCAGCAGCCTTCGTCTCGAAGAGACCCAGTACTTC . TRBJ2-5 TRBV5-6 .
CASSQFFLGVYGYTF TGCGCCAGCAGCCAATTTTTTTTAGGGGTCTATGGCTACACCTTC . TRBJ1-2 TRBV5-1 .